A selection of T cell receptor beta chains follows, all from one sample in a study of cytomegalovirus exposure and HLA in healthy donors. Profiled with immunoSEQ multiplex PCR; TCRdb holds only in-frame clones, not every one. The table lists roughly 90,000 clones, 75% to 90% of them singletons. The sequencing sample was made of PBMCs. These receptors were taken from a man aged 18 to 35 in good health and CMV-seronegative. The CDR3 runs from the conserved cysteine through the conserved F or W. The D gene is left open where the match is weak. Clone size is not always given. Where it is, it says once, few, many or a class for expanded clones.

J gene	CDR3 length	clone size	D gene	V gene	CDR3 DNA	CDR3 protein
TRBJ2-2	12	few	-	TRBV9	TGTGCCAGCAGCGGAACAGCCGGGGAGCTGTTTTTT	CASSGTAGELFF
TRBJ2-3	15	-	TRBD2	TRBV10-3	TGTGCCATCAGTGAGGGACTAGCGGGCACAGATACGCAGTATTTT	CAISEGLAGTDTQYF
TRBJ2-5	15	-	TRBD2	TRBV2	TGTGCCAGCAGGATAGCGGGAGTAGGAAAAGAGACCCAGTACTTC	CASRIAGVGKETQYF
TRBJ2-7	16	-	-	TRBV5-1	TGCGCCAGCAGCTCGAATACAGGGTCCACTAGATACGAGCAGTACTTC	CASSSNTGSTRYEQYF
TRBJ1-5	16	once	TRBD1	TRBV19	TGTGCCAGTAGTAAAGTAGGTGGACAGGGGCTACAGCCCCAGCATTTT	CASSKVGGQGLQPQHF
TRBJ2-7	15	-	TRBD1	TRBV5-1	TGCGCCAGCAGCCAAAGACAGGGAACTGGCTACGAGCAGTACTTC	CASSQRQGTGYEQYF
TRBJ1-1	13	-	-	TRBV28	TGTGCCAGCAGCACGGTATTACTCTTTGAAGCTTTCTTT	CASSTVLLFEAFF
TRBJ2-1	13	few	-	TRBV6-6	TGTGCCAGCAGAAACCGGGACAATAATGAGCAGTTCTTC	CASRNRDNNEQFF
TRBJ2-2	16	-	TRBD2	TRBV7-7	TGTGCTAGCAGCTTAGCGGGAGGGATAAACACCGGGGAGCTGTTTTTT	CASSLAGGINTGELFF
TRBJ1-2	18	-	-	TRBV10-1	TGCGCCAGCAGGGGCTTGGGCGACCGGGGACTGACGAACTATGGCTACACCTTC	CASRGLGDRGLTNYGYTF
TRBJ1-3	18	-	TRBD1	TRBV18	TGTGCCAGCTCACCCTACTCCGGGACAGGGGGAACTGGAAACACCATATATTTT	CASSPYSGTGGTGNTIYF
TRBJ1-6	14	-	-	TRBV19	TGTGCCAGTCGGCCCGGGTCGGGGAATTCACCCCTCCACTTT	CASRPGSGNSPLHF
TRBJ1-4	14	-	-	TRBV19	TGTGCCAGTAGTATCGCTGTCAGCGGAGTACTACTGTTTTTT	CASSIAVSGVLLFF
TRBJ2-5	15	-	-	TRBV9	TGTGCCAGCAGCGGACCCCCGGGTAGCCGGGAGACCCAGTACTTC	CASSGPPGSRETQYF
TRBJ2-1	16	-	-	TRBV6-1	TGTGCCAGCAGTGATATCAAGACGGGACTCTACAATGAGCAGTTCTTC	CASSDIKTGLYNEQFF
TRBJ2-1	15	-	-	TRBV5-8	TGTGCCAGCAGCCGCGATTTAGCTACGGGAAATGAGCAGTTCTTC	CASSRDLATGNEQFF
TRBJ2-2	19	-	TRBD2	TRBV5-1	TGCGCCAGCAGCCCACCTCACCCTTCACTAGCGTCGAACACCGGGGAGCTGTTTTTT	CASSPPHPSLASNTGELFF
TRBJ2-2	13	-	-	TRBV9	TGTGCCAGCAGCGTCTCGAACACCGGGGAGCTGTTTTTT	CASSVSNTGELFF